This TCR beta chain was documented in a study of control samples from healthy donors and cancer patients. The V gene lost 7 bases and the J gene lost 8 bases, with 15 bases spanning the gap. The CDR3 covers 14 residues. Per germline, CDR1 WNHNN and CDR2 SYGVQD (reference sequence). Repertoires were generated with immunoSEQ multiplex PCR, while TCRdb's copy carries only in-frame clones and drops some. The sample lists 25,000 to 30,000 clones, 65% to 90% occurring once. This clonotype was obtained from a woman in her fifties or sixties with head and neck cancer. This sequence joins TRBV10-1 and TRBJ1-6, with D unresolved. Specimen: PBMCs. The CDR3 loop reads CASKTELLYSPLHF. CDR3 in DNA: TGCGCCAGCAAGACGGAGCTCCTATATTCACCCCTCCACTTT.